This T cell receptor beta chain was retrieved from a study of neurological immune-mediated disorders. Study findings and constraints: In HTLV-1-associated myelopathy, TCR clonal expansion was greatest, whereas multiple sclerosis had the least, falling below healthy controls.

There are many counts of this clonotype. Its antigen remains unknown. Every sequencing run produced over 170 million TCR-beta sequences that came from 15-18 subjects. One entry per CDR3 protein, called by TCRdb with MiXCR from the 5' RACE reads. The sample holds roughly 50,000 distinct CDR3 sequences, over 9% seen once. This CDR3 is built from 14 residues. Germline CDR1 and CDR2: SGHTA and FQGTGA. The V and J ends lost 4 bases and 6 bases, in that order; junction bases with no gene match: 3. Sequenced: PBMCs. J is TRBJ2-2 and V is TRBV7-3; 9 bases agree with TRBD2. The origin of this receptor is a man in his 70s with HTLV-1-associated myelopathy (HAM/TSP). The CDR3 nucleotides are TGTGCCAGCAGCTCCATAGCGGGAGCCGGGGAGCTGTTTTTT. Translated: CASSSIAGAGELFF.